What follows are 18 T cell receptor beta chains derived from one specimen sequenced in a study of blood T cell repertoires in COVID-19. Data came from immunoSEQ multiplex PCR; TCRdb stores just in-frame clones and leaves some out. The data show 200,000 to 250,000 clones, with 84% seen just once and under 5% held by the top ten. The material sequenced was peripheral blood. These receptors came from a man aged 50-59 years with acute or convalescent COVID-19.

V gene TRBV19 combines with J gene TRBJ2-7, with 8 bases fitting TRBD1. Germline CDR1 reads LNHDA; CDR2 reads SQIVND (reference sequence). J was trimmed by 3 bases and V by 9 bases; bases with no gene match: 4. CDR3 length: 12 residues. CDR3 in amino acids: CASGQGSYEQYF. The CDR3 nucleotides are TGTGCCAGCGGACAGGGTAGCTACGAGCAGTACTTC.

The chain combines TRBV4-1 with TRBJ2-7; TRBD2 matches 11 bases. Germline V gene sequence: CDR1 MGHRA, CDR2 YSYEKL. The V gene end was trimmed by 1 base and the J gene end by 5 bases; junction bases not matched to a gene: 10. CDR3 length: 17 amino acids. CDR3 sequence reads: CASSQVTQLAGAHEQYF. The CDR3 DNA is TGCGCCAGCAGCCAAGTGACGCAACTAGCGGGAGCCCACGAGCAGTACTTC.

The V call is TRBV14, the J call TRBJ1-2; 8 nucleotides match TRBD1. Germline-derived CDR1 and CDR2 are SGHDN and FVKESK. With V trimmed by 3 bases and J by 4 bases, 10 bases remained unmatched. The length of the CDR3 is 16 residues. The DNA of the CDR3 is TGTGCCAGCAGCCATTGGGGGACAGGCACCGTCTATGGCTACACCTTC. Protein sequence: CASSHWGTGTVYGYTF. The complete variable domain, with remaining parts taken from reference TRBV14 and TRBJ1-2, reads EAGVTQFPSHSVIEKGQTVTLRCDPISGHDNLYWYRRVMGKEIKFLLHFVKESKQDESGMPNNRFLAERTGGTYSTLKVQPAELEDSGVYFCASSHWGTGTVYGYTFGSGTRLTVV.

V and J are TRBV10-3 and TRBJ1-1; unclear D gene. This CDR3 comprises 17 residues. V gave up 6 bases and J gave up 0 bases, with 20 bases separating them. The V gene's germline CDR1 is ENHRY and CDR2 SYGVKD. The chain's CDR3 is CAISLYVTEGMNTEAFF. In DNA, the CDR3 is TGTGCCATCAGCCTCTATGTGACGGAGGGCATGAACACTGAAGCTTTCTTT.

The chain has TRBV25-1 and TRBJ2-3; 11 nucleotides match TRBD2. After removal of 5 bases from V and 5 bases from J, the junction contained 9 bases not matched to a gene. CDR3 size: 16 residues. CDR1 is MGHDK, CDR2 SYGVNS, per germline. For the CDR3, the DNA is TGTGCCAGCAGTTGGACCCTTGGACTAGCGGGAGATACGCAGTATTTT. As protein: CASSWTLGLAGDTQYF.

V is TRBV24-1 and J is TRBJ2-3, with D possibly being TRBD1 or TRBD2 (9 bases each). Deletions cut 5 bases from V and 2 bases from J, with 34 bases between. The CDR3 sequence is 22 residues long. CDR1 KGHDR and CDR2 SFDVKD come from the germline V gene. CDR3 protein: CATSGTGVASGKEGGYTDTQYF. The CDR3 bases are TGTGCCACCAGTGGGACAGGGGTGGCTAGCGGGAAAGAAGGAGGTTACACAGATACGCAGTATTTT.

The DNA for the CDR3 is TGTGCCAGCAGCCAAGGGTCGGTGACCTACAATGAGCAGTTCTTC. This codes for CASSQGSVTYNEQFF. V and J are TRBV3-1 (or the pseudogene TRBV3-2) and TRBJ2-1; unclear D gene. The CDR3 has 15 residues. Germline loops: CDR1 LGHDT, CDR2 YNNKEL (reference sequence). The V gene lost 1 base and the J gene lost 2 bases, with 9 bases spanning the gap.

The rearrangement joins TRBV5-1 to TRBJ2-2; D perhaps matches TRBD1 (6 bases). The CDR3 has 14 residues. V lost 5 bases and J 3 bases, leaving 11 bases between the germline ends. Germline V gene lookup returns CDR1 SGHRS and CDR2 YFSETQ. As DNA, the CDR3 is TGCGCCAGCAGGGCCCAGGGGTACACCGGGGAGCTGTTTTTT. This gives the protein CASRAQGYTGELFF.

The CDR3 loop is CASSAVRYNSPLHF. The CDR3 nucleotides read TGTGCCAGCAGCGCAGTCCGCTATAATTCACCCCTCCACTTT. The V call is TRBV9, the J call TRBJ1-6; no reliable D call. V was pared by 3 bases and J by 3 bases, with 7 bases between. The CDR3 consists of 14 residues. Per germline, CDR1 SGDLS and CDR2 YYNGEE.

The chain employs TRBV13 and TRBJ2-4; D is perhaps TRBD2 (6 bases). Trimming took off 5 bases at V and 1 base at J, with 15 bases between the two ends. The V gene's germline CDR1 is PRHDT and CDR2 FYEKMQ (reference sequence). The CDR3 has 16 residues. CDR3 nucleotide sequence: TGTGCCAGCAGCGATGAGGGGAGGAGGGCCAAAAACATTCAGTACTTC. This codes for CASSDEGRRAKNIQYF.

The chain links TRBV14 to TRBJ1-1; D unresolved. The CDR3 sequence is 14 residues long. CDR1 and CDR2 from the germline V gene are SGHDN and FVKESK. V was pared by 3 bases and J by 4 bases, with 12 bases between. As DNA, the CDR3 is TGTGCCAGCAGCCAGGCTCGAGGGAGCACTGAAGCTTTCTTT. This translates into CASSQARGSTEAFF.

V gene TRBV7-9 combines with J gene TRBJ2-7; 7 bases match TRBD2. Germline CDR1 reads SEHNR; CDR2 reads FQNEAQ (reference sequence). Trimming took 3 bases from V and 7 from J; bases not matched to a gene: 9. This CDR3 has 14 amino acids. CDR3 nucleotide sequence: TGTGCCAGCAGCTTTGCGGGAGCGGGGAAGGAGCAGTACTTC. Translated, it gives CASSFAGAGKEQYF.

In this sample, this clone turned up a few times. This rearrangement joins TRBV18 to TRBJ2-5; 8 nucleotides match TRBD2. The ends lost 6 bases at V and 2 bases at J; junction bases unmatched: 5. Per the germline V gene, CDR1 is KGHSH and CDR2 is LQKENI. The CDR3 runs to 14 residues. CDR3 amino acids: CASSLTSGQETQYF. The CDR3 region has the DNA TGTGCCAGCTCGCTTACTAGCGGACAAGAGACCCAGTACTTC. Variable domain in full (rest from reference TRBV18 and TRBJ2-5): NAGVMQNPRHLVRRRGQEARLRCSPMKGHSHVYWYRQLPEEGLKFMVYLQKENIIDESGMPKERFSAEFPKEGPSILRIQQVVRGDSAAYFCASSLTSGQETQYFGPGTRLLVL.

This chain joins TRBV7-9 and TRBJ1-6, with D unclear. Germline-derived CDR1 and CDR2 are SEHNR and FQNEAQ (reference sequence). The V gene lost 5 bases and the J gene lost 7 bases, with 9 bases spanning the gap. The CDR3 consists of 13 residues. Here the CDR3 DNA reads TGTGCCAGCAGCCCCCCAGTGAATTCACCCCTCCACTTT. This translates into CASSPPVNSPLHF.

For the CDR3, the DNA is TGTGCCACCAGTGAAACGGGACAGGAGATCAATCAGCCCCAGCATTTT. Translating it yields CATSETGQEINQPQHF. The chain couples TRBV24-1 to TRBJ1-5; 8 bases align to TRBD1. The germline gives CDR1 KGHDR, CDR2 SFDVKD. The CDR3 loop spans 16 amino acids. Trimming removed 4 bases from V and 3 bases from J; junction bases left unmatched: 7.

This chain uses TRBV5-4 with TRBJ2-2; TRBD2 is a possible D gene (5 bases). Germline CDR1 and CDR2: SGHNT and YYREEE (reference sequence). The germline V and J ends were trimmed by 7 bases and 1 base, with 14 bases remaining between them. The length of the CDR3 is 15 residues. This CDR3 reads CASRSKAGNTGELFF. CDR3 DNA sequence: TGTGCCAGCCGGTCAAAGGCGGGGAACACCGGGGAGCTGTTTTTT.

This clone was seen once. The chain couples TRBV27 to TRBJ1-2; D perhaps matches TRBD1 (5 bases). Germline CDR1 MNHEY, CDR2 SMNVEV (reference sequence). This CDR3 is built from 16 residues. Trimming shortened V by 3 bases and J by 7 bases, and 21 bases separated the two germline ends. The DNA of the CDR3 is TGTGCCAGCAGTTTTAGGGCAGGGCTTAAATCTAGTGGCTACACCTTC. Its protein product is CASSFRAGLKSSGYTF.

The count of this clone is one. The chain employs TRBV11-3 and TRBJ1-3, with D uncertain. V was clipped by 0 bases and J by 0 bases, with 9 bases between them. This CDR3 contains 16 residues. Germline-derived CDR1 and CDR2 are SGHNT and YENEEA. CDR3 amino acids: CASSLDRRGSGNTIYF. CDR3 bases: TGTGCCAGCAGCTTAGATCGACGGGGCTCTGGAAACACCATATATTTT.